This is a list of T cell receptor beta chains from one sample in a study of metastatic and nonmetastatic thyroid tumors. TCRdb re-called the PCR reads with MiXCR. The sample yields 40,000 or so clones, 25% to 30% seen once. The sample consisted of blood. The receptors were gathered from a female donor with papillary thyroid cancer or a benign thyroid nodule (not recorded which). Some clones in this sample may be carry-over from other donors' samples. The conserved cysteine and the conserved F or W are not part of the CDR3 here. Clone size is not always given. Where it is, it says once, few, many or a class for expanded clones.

ASSRVPMNQAKNIQY | many | TRBV19
SARAEAGFNHEQY | once | TRBV20-1
ASSPRQGRGEQY | NA | TRBV7-2
ASSLETDSTEAF | many | TRBV12-3/TRBV12-4
ASRSLRSSGNTIY | many | TRBV19
ASSPPGQNSPLH | many | TRBV19
ASSFGQETQY | many | TRBV7-2
SAFRDRGHEQY | NA | TRBV20-1
ASSPRDRVATEAF | NA | TRBV18
ASIPGEMNTEAF | many | TRBV7-9
AISPSSSYNEQF | NA | TRBV10-3
AWKDRAGWGTEAF | many | TRBV30
ASSSAWSSSNSPLH | once | TRBV11-2
ASSLRDRFRQETQY | many | TRBV27
ASRAVASYNEQF | few | TRBV6-1
ASSLAREGLATDTQY | NA | TRBV11-1
SARFPGKSGYGYT | NA | TRBV20-1
ASSRTGGFADTQY | many | TRBV5-1
ATQDAGRTTEAF | many | TRBV19